This TCR beta chain was observed in a study of long-term antiretroviral therapy in people with HIV. Study outcomes and limitations: Clones expanded before ART dominated the repertoire at all time points. Transplant-donor-level diversity was not reached after ART, though diversity increased.

Participants with HIV, all of them, were treated in the United States. Per germline, CDR1 LNHDA and CDR2 SQIVND (reference sequence). The CDR3 runs 14 residues. The J segment lost 4 bases and the V segment lost 5 bases, leaving 5 bases of the junction unmatched. Comment on this clone: Its antigen is unidentified.

Running of the v3.0 immunoSEQ assay took place at survey level. What sequencing targeted per sample was about 35,000-55,000 T-cell genomes. Method: immunoSEQ multiplex PCR; TCRdb's copy keeps in-frame clones and lacks some. The sample carries roughly 15,000 clones, about 95% recorded once. This clonotype was obtained from a woman between 45 and 65 years old with HIV. The gene calls are TRBV19 and TRBJ2-1; 7 bases match TRBD1. The sequenced sample was unsorted PBMCs, obtained approximately 6.4 years after starting antiretroviral therapy. CDR3 DNA sequence: TGTGCCAGTAGTGTACCGGGACAGTACAATGAGCAGTTCTTC. Residues: CASSVPGQYNEQFF.